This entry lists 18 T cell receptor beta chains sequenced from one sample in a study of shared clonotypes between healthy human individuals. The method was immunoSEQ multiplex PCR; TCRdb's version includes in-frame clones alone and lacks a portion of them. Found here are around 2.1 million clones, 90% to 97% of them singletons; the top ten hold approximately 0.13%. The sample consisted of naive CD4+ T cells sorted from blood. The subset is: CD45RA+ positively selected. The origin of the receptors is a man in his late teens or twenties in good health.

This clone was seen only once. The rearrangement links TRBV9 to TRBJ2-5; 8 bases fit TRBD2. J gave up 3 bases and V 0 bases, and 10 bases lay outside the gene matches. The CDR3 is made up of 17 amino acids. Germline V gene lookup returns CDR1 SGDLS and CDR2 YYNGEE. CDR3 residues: CASSVGDRGGFEETQYF. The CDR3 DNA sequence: TGTGCCAGCAGCGTAGGAGATCGGGGGGGATTTGAAGAGACCCAGTACTTC.

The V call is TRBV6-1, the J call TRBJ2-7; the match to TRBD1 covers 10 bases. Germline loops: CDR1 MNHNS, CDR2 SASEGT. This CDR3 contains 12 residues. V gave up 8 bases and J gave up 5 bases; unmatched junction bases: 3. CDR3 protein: CASRDRGHEQYF. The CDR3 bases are TGTGCCAGCCGGGACAGGGGACACGAGCAGTACTTC.

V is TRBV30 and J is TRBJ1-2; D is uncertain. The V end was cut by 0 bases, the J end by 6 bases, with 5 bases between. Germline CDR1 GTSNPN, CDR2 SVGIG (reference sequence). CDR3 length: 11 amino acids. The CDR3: CAWSVTDGYTF. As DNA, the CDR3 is TGTGCCTGGAGTGTAACGGATGGCTACACCTTC.

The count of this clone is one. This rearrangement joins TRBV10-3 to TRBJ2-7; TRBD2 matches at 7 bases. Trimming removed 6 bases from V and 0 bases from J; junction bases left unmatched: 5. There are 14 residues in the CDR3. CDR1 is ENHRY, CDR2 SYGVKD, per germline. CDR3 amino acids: CAISNLAASYEQYF. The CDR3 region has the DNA TGTGCCATCAGCAACCTAGCGGCCTCCTACGAGCAGTACTTC.

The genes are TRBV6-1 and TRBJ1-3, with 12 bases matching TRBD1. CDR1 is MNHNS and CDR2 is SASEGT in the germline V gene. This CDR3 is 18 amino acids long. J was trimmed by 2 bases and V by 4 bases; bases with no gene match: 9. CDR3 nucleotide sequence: TGTGCCAGCAGTGTCCGGGACAGGGGGCTGCGTCCTGGAAACACCATATATTTT. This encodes CASSVRDRGLRPGNTIYF.

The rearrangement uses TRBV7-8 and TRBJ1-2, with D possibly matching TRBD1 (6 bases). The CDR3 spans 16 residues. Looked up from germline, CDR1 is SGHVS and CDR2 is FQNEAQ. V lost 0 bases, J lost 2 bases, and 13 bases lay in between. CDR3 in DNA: TGTGCCAGCAGCTTAGCGGTGGGGCAGGGGAACTATGGCTACACCTTC. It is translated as CASSLAVGQGNYGYTF.

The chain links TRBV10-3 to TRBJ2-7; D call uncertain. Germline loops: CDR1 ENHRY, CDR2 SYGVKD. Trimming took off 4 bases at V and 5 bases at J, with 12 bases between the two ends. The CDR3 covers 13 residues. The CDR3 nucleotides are TGTGCCATCAGTGGAGCGACCCTAAACGAGCAGTACTTC. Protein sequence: CAISGATLNEQYF.

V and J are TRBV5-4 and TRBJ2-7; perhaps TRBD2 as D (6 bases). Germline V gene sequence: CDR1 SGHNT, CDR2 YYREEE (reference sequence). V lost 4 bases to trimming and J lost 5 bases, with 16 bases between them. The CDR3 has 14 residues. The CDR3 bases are TGTGCCAGCAGCCAACCAAGCGGGTCCGACGAGCAGTACTTC. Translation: CASSQPSGSDEQYF. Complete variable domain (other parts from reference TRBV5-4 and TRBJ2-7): ETGVTQSPTHLIKTRGQQVTLRCSSQSGHNTVSWYQQALGQGPQFIFQYYREEENGRGNFPPRFSGLQFPNYSSELNVNALELDDSALYLCASSQPSGSDEQYFGPGTRLTVT.

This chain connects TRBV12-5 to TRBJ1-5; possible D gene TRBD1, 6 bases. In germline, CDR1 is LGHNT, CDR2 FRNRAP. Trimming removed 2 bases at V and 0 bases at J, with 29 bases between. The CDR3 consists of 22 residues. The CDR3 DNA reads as TGTGCTAGTGGTTTGACCGCAAAGGGGGGAGGACAGAAGACATATAGCAATCAGCCCCAGCATTTT. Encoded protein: CASGLTAKGGGQKTYSNQPQHF. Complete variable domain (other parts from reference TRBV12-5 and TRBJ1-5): DARVTQTPRHKVTEMGQEVTMRCQPILGHNTVFWYRQTMMQGLELLAYFRNRAPLDDSGMPKDRFSAEMPDATLATLKIQPSEPRDSAVYFCASGLTAKGGGQKTYSNQPQHFGDGTRLSIL.

The CDR3 nucleotides read TGCGCCAGCAGCCAGGCGACAGGGACCACCGGGGAGCTGTTTTTT. It translates to CASSQATGTTGELFF. This chain connects TRBV5-1 to TRBJ2-2, with 7 bases matching TRBD1. V gave up 4 bases and J gave up 4 bases; unmatched junction bases: 7. CDR3 length: 15 residues. Germline V gives CDR1 SGHRS, CDR2 YFSETQ.

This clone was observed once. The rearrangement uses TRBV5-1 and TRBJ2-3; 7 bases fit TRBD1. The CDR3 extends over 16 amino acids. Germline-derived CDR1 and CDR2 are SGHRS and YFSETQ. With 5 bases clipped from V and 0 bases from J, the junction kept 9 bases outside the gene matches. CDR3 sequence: CASRSTGATSTDTQYF. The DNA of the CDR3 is TGCGCCAGCAGGAGCACAGGGGCCACTAGCACAGATACGCAGTATTTT.

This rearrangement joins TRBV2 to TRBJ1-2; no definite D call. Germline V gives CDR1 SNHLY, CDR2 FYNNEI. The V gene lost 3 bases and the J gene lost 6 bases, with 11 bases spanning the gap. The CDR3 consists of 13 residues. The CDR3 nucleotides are TGTGCCAGCAGTGAGGAGCCTTTCAATGGCTACACCTTC. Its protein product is CASSEEPFNGYTF. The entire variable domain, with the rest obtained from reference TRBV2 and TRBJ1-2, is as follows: EPEVTQTPSHQVTQMGQEVILRCVPISNHLYFYWYRQILGQKVEFLVSFYNNEISEKSEIFDDQFSVERPDGSNFTLKIRSTKLEDSAMYFCASSEEPFNGYTFGSGTRLTVV.

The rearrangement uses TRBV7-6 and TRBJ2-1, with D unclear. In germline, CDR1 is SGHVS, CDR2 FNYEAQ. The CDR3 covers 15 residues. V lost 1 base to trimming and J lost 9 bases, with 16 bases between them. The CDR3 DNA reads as TGTGCCAGCAGCTTAGGGGCTATCGGATTGGGTGAGCAGTTCTTC. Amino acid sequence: CASSLGAIGLGEQFF.

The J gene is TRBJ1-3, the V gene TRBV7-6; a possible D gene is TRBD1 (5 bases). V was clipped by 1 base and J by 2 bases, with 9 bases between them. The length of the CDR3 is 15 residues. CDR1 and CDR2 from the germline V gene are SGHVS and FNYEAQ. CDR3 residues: CASSLVGAAGNTIYF. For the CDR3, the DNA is TGTGCCAGCAGCTTAGTAGGGGCAGCTGGAAACACCATATATTTT.

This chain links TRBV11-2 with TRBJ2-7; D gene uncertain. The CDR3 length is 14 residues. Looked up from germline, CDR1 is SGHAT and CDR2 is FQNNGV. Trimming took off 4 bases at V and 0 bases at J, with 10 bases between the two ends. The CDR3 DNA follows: TGTGCCAGCAGCTCTCTTTTGGGCTCCTACGAGCAGTACTTC. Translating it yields CASSSLLGSYEQYF.

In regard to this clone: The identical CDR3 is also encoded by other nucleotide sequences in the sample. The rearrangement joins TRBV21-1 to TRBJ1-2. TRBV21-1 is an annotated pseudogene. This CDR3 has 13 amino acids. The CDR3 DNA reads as TGTGCCAGCAGCAACGGGACGGGCTATGGCTACACCTTC. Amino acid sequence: CASSNGTGYGYTF.

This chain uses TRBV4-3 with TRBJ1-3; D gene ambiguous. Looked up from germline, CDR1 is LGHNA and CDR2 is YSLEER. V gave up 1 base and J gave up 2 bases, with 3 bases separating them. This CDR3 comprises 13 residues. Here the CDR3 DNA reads TGCGCCAGCAGCCAAGGGACTGGAAACACCATATATTTT. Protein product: CASSQGTGNTIYF.

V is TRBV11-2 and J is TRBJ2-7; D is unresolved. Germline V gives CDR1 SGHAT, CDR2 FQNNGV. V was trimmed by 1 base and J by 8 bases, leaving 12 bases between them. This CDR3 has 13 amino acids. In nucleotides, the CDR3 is TGTGCCAGCAGCTTAGGGACCCTCCTTAAGCAGTACTTC. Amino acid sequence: CASSLGTLLKQYF.